Shown below are 23 T cell receptor beta chains from a single sample sequenced in a study of vaccination and CD4 T cells after COVID-19. Oncomine TCR Beta short-read sequencing was applied to DNA from cultured CD4+ T cells. TCRdb independently ran MiXCR on the PCR reads; one entry per CDR3 protein. The repertoire holds more than 9,000 distinct CDR3 sequences, with over 40% as singletons. No cognate antigen is known for these TCRs. Treatment in this sample: roughly 10-day PBMC culture with coronavirus spike peptide pools or control peptides (ViraFEST assay). The sample was cultured CD4+ T cells from blood, taken after SARS-CoV-2 vaccination. All receptors derive from a human donor with COVID-19.

The rearrangement uses TRBV6-1 and TRBJ1-2; D is unclear. Trimming pared 4 bases from V and 6 bases from J, leaving 12 bases between. The CDR3 has 13 amino acids. Germline V gene data show CDR1 as MNHNS and CDR2 as SASEGT. CDR3 protein: CASSALGYDGYTF. In DNA form, the CDR3 reads TGTGCCAGCAGTGCCTTAGGATATGATGGCTACACCTTC.

The table lists this clonotype with a few counts. This chain joins TRBV6-5 and TRBJ2-5, with 11 bases aligning to TRBD2. Per germline, CDR1 MNHEY and CDR2 SVGAGI. The V gene end was trimmed by 3 bases and the J gene end by 1 base; junction bases not matched to a gene: 7. There are 17 residues in the CDR3. The DNA of the CDR3 is TGTGCCAGCAGTTATTCTAGCGGGGGGCGCGCCCAAGAGACCCAGTACTTC. Amino acids: CASSYSSGGRAQETQYF.

This clonotype was seen only a few times. The V and J genes are TRBV6-5 and TRBJ1-1; D is ambiguous. With 2 bases removed from V and 1 base from J, the gap between germline ends came to 8 bases. The CDR3 covers 14 residues. Germline assignment: CDR1 MNHEY and CDR2 SVGAGI. CDR3 protein: CASSYLGSNTEAFF. CDR3 DNA: TGTGCCAGCAGTTACCTGGGGTCGAACACTGAAGCTTTCTTT.

The sample holds one count of this clonotype. This CDR3 is missing its conserved last phenylalanine or tryptophan, likely due to a read error. The genes are TRBV5-4 and TRBJ2-7; a weak D match, TRBD1 (6 bases). The CDR3 sequence is 15 residues long. V was cut by 2 bases and J by 0 bases, with 12 bases left in between. Germline CDR1 is SGHNT and CDR2 is YYREEE (reference sequence). CDR3 residues: CASSLGGQHSYEQYL. CDR3 DNA sequence: TGTGCCAGCAGCTTAGGTGGACAGCACTCCTACGAGCAGTACCTC.

This clonotype was found a few times. The chain combines TRBV15 with TRBJ1-2; D gene ambiguous. This CDR3 is built from 13 residues. V lost 1 base to trimming and J lost 5 bases, with 8 bases between them. Germline V gene data show CDR1 as LNHNV and CDR2 as YYDKDF (reference sequence). The CDR3 sequence is CATSRGGGYGYTF. The CDR3 nucleotides read TGTGCCACCAGCAGAGGGGGAGGATATGGCTACACCTTC.

There are a few counts of this clonotype. The chain combines TRBV11-3 with TRBJ2-1; 9 positions agree with TRBD2. The V segment lost 5 bases and the J segment 4 bases; nucleotides outside the gene matches: 12. Looked up from germline, CDR1 is SGHNT and CDR2 is YENEEA. There are 17 residues in the CDR3. CDR3 region: CASSRTQGSGGYNEQFF. CDR3 coding DNA: TGTGCCAGCAGCCGCACGCAGGGGAGCGGGGGGTACAATGAGCAGTTCTTC.

The chain carries TRBV20-1 and TRBJ2-5; the D is unclear. This CDR3 has 11 residues. V was clipped by 6 bases and J by 5 bases, with 10 bases between them. Germline V gene sequence: CDR1 DFQATT, CDR2 SNEGSKA (reference sequence). The CDR3 coding sequence is TGCAGTGCCCCGGCCTTGGAGACCCAGTACTTC. Translation gives CSAPALETQYF.

This clonotype has more than one count but fewer than ten. The CDR3 region has the DNA TGTGCCAGCTCAAGGTTAAGGGATAGGGATCAGCCCCAGCATTTT. As protein: CASSRLRDRDQPQHF. The rearrangement links TRBV18 to TRBJ1-5, with D uncertain. V was shortened by 5 bases and J by 5 bases, with 16 bases between the two germline ends. The germline CDR1 and CDR2 sequences are KGHSH and LQKENI. This CDR3 contains 15 residues. Drawing the rest from reference TRBV18 and TRBJ1-5, the complete variable domain is NAGVMQNPRHLVRRRGQEARLRCSPMKGHSHVYWYRQLPEEGLKFMVYLQKENIIDESGMPKERFSAEFPKEGPSILRIQQVVRGDSAAYFCASSRLRDRDQPQHFGDGTRLSIL.

The chain carries TRBV20-1 and TRBJ1-5; D is undetermined. This CDR3 contains 14 residues. Trimming shortened V by 0 bases and J by 11 bases, and 17 bases separated the two germline ends. The germline gives CDR1 DFQATT, CDR2 SNEGSKA (reference sequence). DNA of the CDR3: TGCAGTGCTAGAGAGAACTCTCAGGTGTCAGCCCAGCATTTT. Residues: CSARENSQVSAQHF.

The chain combines TRBV10-1 with TRBJ2-5; D may be TRBD1 (6 bases). Germline assignment: CDR1 WNHNN and CDR2 SYGVQD (reference sequence). Trimming took 4 bases from V and 8 from J, leaving 14 bases between them. This CDR3 is built from 13 residues. In DNA, the CDR3 is TGCGCCAGCAGTGTTGAACAGGGTCGCACCCAGTACTTC. Translating it yields CASSVEQGRTQYF.

The chain is built from TRBV18 and TRBJ1-2, with D uncertain. The CDR3 loop spans 14 amino acids. V was pared by 0 bases and J by 4 bases, with 9 bases between. Germline CDR1 KGHSH, CDR2 LQKENI. In nucleotides, the CDR3 is TGTGCCAGCTCACCACCATACTCTCCCTATGGCTACACCTTC. Translating it yields CASSPPYSPYGYTF.

This clonotype was seen a few times. The V gene is TRBV19, the J gene TRBJ2-1, with D possibly TRBD1 on 6 matching bases. CDR3 length equals 15 residues. Germline V gene lookup returns CDR1 LNHDA and CDR2 SQIVND (reference sequence). V lost 5 bases and J lost 9, with 20 bases in between. DNA of the CDR3: TGTGCCAGTAGTGCCCTCGGGGCAGGGGTCGCTGAGCAGTTCTTC. Protein: CASSALGAGVAEQFF.

CDR3 nucleotide sequence: TGTGCCAGCAGGCAGGCCATAGGGGAGCTGTTTTTT. Its protein product is CASRQAIGELFF. The chain uses TRBV6-1 and TRBJ2-2; D is undetermined. V was pared by 6 bases and J by 8 bases, with 10 bases between. From germline, CDR1 is MNHNS and CDR2 SASEGT. The CDR3 has 12 amino acids.

The V and J genes are TRBV5-1 and TRBJ2-3; possible D gene TRBD2, 5 bases. Germline assignment: CDR1 SGHRS and CDR2 YFSETQ. Trimming removed 0 bases from V and 2 bases from J, with 13 bases in between. The CDR3 loop spans 16 amino acids. The CDR3 is CASSLATGSVTDTQYF. For the CDR3, the DNA is TGCGCCAGCAGCTTGGCGACGGGGAGCGTCACAGATACGCAGTATTTT.

This sequence joins TRBV7-9 and TRBJ1-3; perhaps TRBD1 as D (5 bases). CDR1 is SEHNR, CDR2 FQNEAQ, per germline (reference sequence). The V end lost 6 bases, the J end lost 4 bases, and 7 bases lay between the germline ends. This CDR3 comprises 12 residues. CDR3 in amino acids: CASSQGGNTIYF. CDR3 nucleotide sequence: TGTGCCAGCAGTCAGGGAGGAAACACCATATATTTT.

A few counts support this clonotype. The J gene is TRBJ1-2, the V gene TRBV20-1; tentatively, D is TRBD1 (5 bases). CDR1 is DFQATT and CDR2 is SNEGSKA in the germline V gene (reference sequence). Trimming stripped 3 bases from V and 8 bases from J, with 13 bases between. CDR3 length equals 12 residues. The CDR3 nucleotides are TGCAGTGCTAGTACAGGTTCAGGAGGCTACACCTTC. It translates to CSASTGSGGYTF.

In this sample, this clonotype turned up once. The genes are TRBV10-3 and TRBJ2-1, with D unclear. CDR3 length: 11 residues. Germline CDR1 reads ENHRY; CDR2 reads SYGVKD. The germline V and J ends were trimmed by 6 bases and 10 bases, with 10 bases remaining between them. The CDR3 DNA reads TGTGCCATCAGCGCCTCATCCGAGCAGTTCTTC. It is translated as CAISASSEQFF.

This chain links TRBV27 with TRBJ1-6, with a weak D call TRBD1 (5 bases). From germline, CDR1 is MNHEY and CDR2 SMNVEV (reference sequence). Trimming took 6 bases from V and 5 from J, leaving 14 bases between them. The CDR3 runs to 15 residues. Here the CDR3 reads CASSPGRANNSPLHF. Here the CDR3 DNA reads TGTGCCAGCAGCCCGGGACGGGCTAATAATTCACCCCTCCACTTT.

This clonotype was picked up a small number of times. J is TRBJ1-2 and V is TRBV20-1, with no clear D. The CDR3 covers 14 residues. V shed 6 bases and J shed 0 bases, with 14 bases lying between them. Germline lookup yields CDR1 DFQATT and CDR2 SNEGSKA (reference sequence). The CDR3 DNA reads TGCAGTGCCCGCTTGGGAGGGTCTAACTATGGCTACACCTTC. It specifies CSARLGGSNYGYTF.

The chain links TRBV12-3 or TRBV12-4 to TRBJ2-1; tentatively, D is TRBD1 or TRBD2 (6 bases each). The CDR3 runs 13 residues. The CDR3 DNA is TGTGCGACGGGGGCCACCTCCTACAATGAGCAGTTCTTC. Protein sequence: CATGATSYNEQFF.

The chain has TRBV11-2 and TRBJ2-7, with D uncertain. CDR3 length: 13 residues. Germline V lookup: CDR1 SGHAT, CDR2 FQNNGV. The V and J ends lost 3 bases and 7 bases respectively, with 13 bases between them. CDR3 nucleotide sequence: TGTGCCAGCAGCTTTCCTAGGACGCCTGAGCAGTACTTC. It codes for CASSFPRTPEQYF. Complete variable domain (other parts from reference TRBV11-2 and TRBJ2-7): EAGVAQSPRYKIIEKRQSVAFWCNPISGHATLYWYQQILGQGPKLLIQFQNNGVVDDSQLPKDRFSAERLKGVDSTLKIQPAKLEDSAVYLCASSFPRTPEQYFGPGTRLTVT.

The chain combines TRBV15 with TRBJ2-1; 9 nucleotides align to TRBD1. The germline V gene encodes CDR1 LNHNV and CDR2 YYDKDF (reference sequence). Trimming cost V 0 bases and J 4 bases; bases outside gene matches: 4. The CDR3 covers 16 residues. The DNA for the CDR3 is TGTGCCACCAGCAGAGACGGGACAGGGACGTACAATGAGCAGTTCTTC. It specifies CATSRDGTGTYNEQFF.

The chain is built from TRBV5-6 and TRBJ2-7, with a tentative D call TRBD2 (6 bases). Germline CDR1 and CDR2: SGHDT and YYEEEE. Trimming cost V 4 bases and J 4 bases, with 9 bases left between them. The CDR3 runs 12 residues. CDR3 bases: TGTGCCAGCAGCCCCGGGAGATACGAGCAGTACTTC. Amino acid sequence: CASSPGRYEQYF.